This T cell receptor beta chain originates from a study of cytomegalovirus exposure and HLA in healthy donors. There are 16 residues in the CDR3. Both 60 Vbeta primers and 13 Jbeta primers went into the PCR. Only in-frame clones appear in the TCRdb table, and some are missing; sequencing was by immunoSEQ multiplex PCR. The sample lists roughly 240,000 clones; over 80% were seen once. This clonotype was sampled from a middle-aged woman in good health and CMV-seropositive. The material sequenced was PBMCs. This rearrangement joins TRBV21-1 to TRBJ1-3. TRBV21-1 is shown as a pseudogene. CDR3 sequence (DNA): TGTGCCAGCAGCAAACTGACCGGGGAGGATGGAAACACCATATATTTT. This gives the protein CASSKLTGEDGNTIYF.